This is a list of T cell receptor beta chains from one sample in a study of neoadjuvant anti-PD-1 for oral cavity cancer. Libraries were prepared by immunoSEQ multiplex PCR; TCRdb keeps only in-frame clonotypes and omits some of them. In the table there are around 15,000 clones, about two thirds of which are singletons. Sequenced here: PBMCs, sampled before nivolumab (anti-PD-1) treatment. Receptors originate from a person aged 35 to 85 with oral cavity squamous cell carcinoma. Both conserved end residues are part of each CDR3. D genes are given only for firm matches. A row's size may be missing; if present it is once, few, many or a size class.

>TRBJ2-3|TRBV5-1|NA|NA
CASSLQGVGADTQYF
TGCGCCAGCAGCTTACAGGGCGTCGGCGCAGATACGCAGTATTTT
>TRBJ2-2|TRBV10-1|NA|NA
CASPKGDGGELFF
TGCGCCAGCCCTAAGGGGGACGGCGGGGAGCTGTTTTTT
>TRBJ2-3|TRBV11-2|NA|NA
CASSSPRETGSTDTQYF
TGTGCCAGCAGCTCGCCCCGGGAGACTGGAAGCACAGATACGCAGTATTTT
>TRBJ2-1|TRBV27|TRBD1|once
CASSLSGMRDRGYNEQFF
TGTGCCAGCAGTTTATCGGGAATGAGGGACAGAGGGTACAATGAGCAGTTCTTC
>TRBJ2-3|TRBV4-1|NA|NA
CASSQVALVNTDTQYF
TGCGCCAGCAGCCAGGTGGCACTGGTTAACACAGATACGCAGTATTTT
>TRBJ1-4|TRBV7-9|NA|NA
CASSQPGVWTNEKLFF
TGTGCCAGCAGCCAGCCCGGGGTGTGGACTAATGAAAAACTGTTTTTT
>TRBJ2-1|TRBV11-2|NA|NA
CASSAQSSPGEQFF
TGTGCCAGCAGCGCTCAGTCCTCTCCGGGTGAGCAGTTCTTC
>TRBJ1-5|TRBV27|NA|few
CASSPSNSNQPQHF
TGTGCCAGCAGTCCTAGTAATAGCAATCAGCCCCAGCATTTT
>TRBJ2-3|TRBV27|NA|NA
CASSLGWSTDTQYF
TGTGCCAGCAGTTTAGGGTGGAGCACAGATACGCAGTATTTT
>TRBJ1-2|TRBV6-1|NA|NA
CASSSTNYGYTF
TGTGCCAGCAGCTCAACTAACTATGGCTACACCTTC
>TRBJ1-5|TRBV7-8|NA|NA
CASSLQRARQPQHF
TGTGCCAGCAGCTTACAGAGGGCTCGTCAGCCCCAGCATTTT
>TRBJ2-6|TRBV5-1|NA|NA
CASSSRSRDRGANVLTF
TGCGCCAGCAGCTCTAGAAGCAGGGATCGTGGGGCCAACGTCCTGACTTTC
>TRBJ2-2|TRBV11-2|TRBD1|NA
CASSLALGQGGSGELFF
TGTGCCAGCAGCTTAGCTTTGGGACAGGGGGGTTCCGGGGAGCTGTTTTTT
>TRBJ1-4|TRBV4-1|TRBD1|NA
CASSWGQGYEKLFF
TGCGCCAGCAGTTGGGGACAGGGGTATGAAAAACTGTTTTTT
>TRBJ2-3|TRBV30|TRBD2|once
CAWSGSGSGGTDTQYF
TGTGCCTGGAGTGGGTCGGGTAGCGGGGGCACAGATACGCAGTATTTT
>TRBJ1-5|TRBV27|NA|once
CASSPWWSLDQPQHF
TGTGCCAGCAGCCCCTGGTGGTCACTAGATCAGCCCCAGCATTTT
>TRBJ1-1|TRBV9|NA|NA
CASSVGVVNTEAFF
TGTGCCAGCAGCGTAGGAGTAGTTAACACTGAAGCTTTCTTT
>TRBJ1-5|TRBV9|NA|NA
CASSVGQASNQPQHF
TGTGCCAGCAGCGTAGGGCAGGCAAGCAATCAGCCCCAGCATTTT
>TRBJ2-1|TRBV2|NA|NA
CASIFGRGRSYNEQFF
TGTGCCAGCATTTTCGGGAGGGGGCGCTCCTACAATGAGCAGTTCTTC
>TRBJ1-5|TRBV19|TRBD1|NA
CASVGIQGAGQPQHF
TGTGCCAGTGTGGGTATCCAGGGGGCAGGTCAGCCCCAGCATTTT
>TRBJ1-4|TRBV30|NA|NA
CAWSRWGSNEKLFF
TGTGCCTGGAGTCGGTGGGGCAGTAATGAAAAACTGTTTTTT
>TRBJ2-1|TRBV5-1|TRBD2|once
CASSGRGSREGSYNEQFF
TGCGCCAGCAGCGGGAGGGGATCACGGGAGGGCTCCTACAATGAGCAGTTCTTC
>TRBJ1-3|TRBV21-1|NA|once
CAHPGVGRPGNTIYF
TGTGCCCACCCGGGGGTAGGGAGACCTGGAAACACCATATATTTT
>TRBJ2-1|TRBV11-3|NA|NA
CASSSLGDTGNEQFF
TGTGCCAGCAGCTCCCTGGGTGACACGGGCAATGAGCAGTTCTTC
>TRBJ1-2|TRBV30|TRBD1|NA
CAWYRGQTGVYGYTF
TGTGCCTGGTATAGGGGTCAGACAGGGGTCTATGGCTACACCTTC
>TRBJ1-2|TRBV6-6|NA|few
CASSYNPTQLYGYTF
TGTGCCAGCAGTTACAATCCGACACAACTCTATGGCTACACCTTC
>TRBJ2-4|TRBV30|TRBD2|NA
CAWSRLARLNIQYF
TGTGCCTGGAGCAGACTAGCGCGATTAAACATTCAGTACTTC
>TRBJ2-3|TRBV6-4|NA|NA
CASSDSKEGAHTDTQYF
TGTGCCAGCAGTGACTCGAAAGAGGGAGCCCACACAGATACGCAGTATTTT
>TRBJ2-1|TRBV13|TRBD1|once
CASTDKWGTVNNEQFF
TGTGCCAGCACCGATAAGTGGGGGACAGTCAACAATGAGCAGTTCTTC
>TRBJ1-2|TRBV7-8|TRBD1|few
CASSRDSPFSMLRYTF
TGTGCCAGCAGCCGGGACAGCCCATTCTCCATGTTGCGTTACACCTTC
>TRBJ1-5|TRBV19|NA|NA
CASSILLTDFSNQPQHF
TGTGCCAGTAGTATCTTATTGACAGACTTTAGCAATCAGCCCCAGCATTTT
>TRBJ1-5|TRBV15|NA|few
CATSSRGGNQPQHF
TGTGCCACCAGCAGTAGGGGAGGAAATCAGCCCCAGCATTTT
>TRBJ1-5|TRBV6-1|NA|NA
CASSVGSSGNQPQHF
TGTGCCAGCAGTGTAGGTTCTTCGGGGAATCAGCCCCAGCATTTT